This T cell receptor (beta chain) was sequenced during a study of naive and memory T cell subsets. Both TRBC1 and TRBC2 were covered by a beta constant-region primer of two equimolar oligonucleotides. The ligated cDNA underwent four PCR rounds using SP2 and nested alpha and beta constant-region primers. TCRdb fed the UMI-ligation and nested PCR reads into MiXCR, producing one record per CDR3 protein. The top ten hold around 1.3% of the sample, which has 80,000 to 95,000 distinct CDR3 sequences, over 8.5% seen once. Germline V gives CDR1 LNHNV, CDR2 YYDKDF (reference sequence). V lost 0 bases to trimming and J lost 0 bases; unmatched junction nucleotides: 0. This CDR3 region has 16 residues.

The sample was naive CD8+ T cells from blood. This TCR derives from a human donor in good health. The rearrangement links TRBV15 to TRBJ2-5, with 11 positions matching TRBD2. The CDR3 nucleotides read TGTGCCACCAGCAGAGATAGCGGGAGGGACCAAGAGACCCAGTACTTC. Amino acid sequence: CATSRDSGRDQETQYF.